Below, 3 T cell receptor beta chains from the same sample are listed, as sequenced in a study of CD8+ T cells in alopecia areata. Extraction and reverse transcription of RNA yielded cDNA as the sequencing template. Data came from immunoSEQ multiplex PCR; TCRdb stores just in-frame clones and leaves some out. The sample records a few hundred thousand clones, roughly two fifths being singletons. The treatment is: oral pan-JAK inhibitor, 5-10 mg twice daily. The specimen was CD4+ T cells sorted from blood, collected between weeks 30 and 35, from a patient treated with tofacitinib. The receptors stem from a human donor with alopecia areata.

This clone was counted between two and nine times. The sample holds other DNA sequences that translate to the same CDR3. CDR3 region: CAWSVGGTDTQYF. CDR3 sequence (DNA): TGTGCCTGGAGTGTAGGGGGGACAGATACGCAGTATTTT. This sequence joins TRBV30 and TRBJ2-3; perhaps D is TRBD1 or TRBD2 (6 bases each). Trimming cost V 0 bases and J 3 bases, with 7 bases left between them. The V gene's germline CDR1 is GTSNPN and CDR2 SVGIG (reference sequence). There are 13 residues in the CDR3.

The chain carries TRBV7-9 and TRBJ1-2; perhaps TRBD1 as D (6 bases). V was shortened by 2 bases and J by 0 bases, with 10 bases between the two germline ends. The germline CDR1 and CDR2 sequences are SEHNR and FQNEAQ (reference sequence). The CDR3 has 15 residues. The CDR3 spells CASSLPQGSNYGYTF. CDR3 bases: TGTGCCAGCAGCTTACCACAGGGCTCTAACTATGGCTACACCTTC.

The V gene is TRBV7-9, the J gene TRBJ2-1; D not certain. From germline, CDR1 is SEHNR and CDR2 FQNEAQ (reference sequence). V shed 5 bases and J shed 8 bases, with 16 bases lying between them. The CDR3 length is 14 residues. This CDR3 is CASSHSVWQDEQFF. In nucleotides, the CDR3 is TGTGCCAGCAGCCACTCCGTTTGGCAAGATGAGCAGTTCTTC.